Only a few counts were recorded for the clone carrying this T cell receptor (beta chain). The source of the sample is a study of T-cell reconstitution after alpha-beta-depleted transplantation in children. Researchers prepared the TCRbeta library using unique molecular identifiers, the study reports. TCRdb ran MiXCR on the PCR reads and lists one entry per CDR3 protein. The sample records some 590,000 distinct CDR3 sequences, roughly 10% being singletons. The CDR3 is 20 amino acids. The V end lost 6 bases, the J end lost 5 bases, and 32 bases lay between the germline ends. V is TRBV12-3 or TRBV12-4 and J is TRBJ2-1; D tentatively reads TRBD1 or TRBD2 (5 bases each). This clonotype was obtained from a human donor who donated a stem cell graft to a child with acute myeloid leukemia. The sequences come from PBMCs from the stem cell graft donor, collected from the stem cell graft. CDR3 in DNA: TGTGCCAGCAGCCTACCCGGGGCGAAAAGGACCTCAGTTCTAGACAATGAGCAGTTCTTC. Amino acid sequence: CASSLPGAKRTSVLDNEQFF.